Detailed here is one T cell receptor (beta chain). This may stem from a read error, because a much larger clone lies one nucleotide away. The V gene's germline CDR1 is SGHDT and CDR2 YYEEEE. The CDR3 has 14 amino acids. RNA transcripts provided the source from which TCR beta CDR3 regions were amplified. The primer set for the first-round RT-PCR of the TCR CDR3 was HTBI. One entry per CDR3 protein, called by TCRdb with MiXCR from the multiplex PCR reads. The sample yields some 300,000 distinct CDR3 sequences, roughly a fifth seen once. A patient was excluded if there was uncontrolled infection, other autoimmune disease, pregnancy or lactation. Diagnosis rested on symptoms, serum thyroxine and TRAb, thyroid ultrasound, and orbital computed tomography. PBMCs were collected from an approximately 9.2 ml volume of fresh peripheral blood. This sample is drawn from a study of T cells in Graves' hyperthyroidism and ophthalmopathy.

V and J are TRBV5-6 and TRBJ2-5; either TRBD1 or TRBD2 may fit D (5 bases each). This TCR came from a man aged 50-60 years with Graves' ophthalmopathy. Sequenced material: blood. The CDR3 loop is CAGSVGTVEETQYF. CDR3 in DNA: TGTGCCGGCAGCGTCGGGACGGTTGAAGAGACCCAGTACTTC.